This TCR beta chain was captured in a study of blood T cell repertoires in COVID-19. This CDR3 has 14 amino acids. Trimming removed 5 bases from V and 5 bases from J; junction bases left unmatched: 5. CDR1 and CDR2 from the germline V gene are SGHAT and FQDESV (reference sequence). The table came from immunoSEQ multiplex PCR; TCRdb's copy has only in-frame clones and leaves some out. The table shows tens of thousands of clones, with over 65% occurring only once. The rearrangement links TRBV11-1 to TRBJ1-1, with 10 bases aligning to TRBD1. This TCR came from an older woman with acute or convalescent COVID-19. Sequenced material: peripheral blood. The CDR3 sequence: CASSRTGGRTEAFF. CDR3 nucleotide sequence: TGTGCCAGCAGCCGGACAGGGGGGAGGACTGAAGCTTTCTTT.